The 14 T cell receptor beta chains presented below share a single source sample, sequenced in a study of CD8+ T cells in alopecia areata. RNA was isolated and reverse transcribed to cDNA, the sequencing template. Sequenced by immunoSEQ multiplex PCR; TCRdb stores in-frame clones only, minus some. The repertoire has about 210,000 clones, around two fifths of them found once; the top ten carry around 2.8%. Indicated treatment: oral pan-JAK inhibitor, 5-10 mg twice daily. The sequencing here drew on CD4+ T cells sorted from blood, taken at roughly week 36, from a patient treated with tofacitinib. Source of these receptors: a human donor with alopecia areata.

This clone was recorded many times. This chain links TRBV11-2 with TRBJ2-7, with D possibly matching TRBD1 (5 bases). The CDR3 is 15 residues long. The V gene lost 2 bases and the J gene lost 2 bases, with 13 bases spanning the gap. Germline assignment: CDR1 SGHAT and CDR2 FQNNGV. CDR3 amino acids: CASSLRWGSTYEQYF. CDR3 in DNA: TGTGCCAGCAGCTTACGATGGGGCAGCACCTACGAGCAGTACTTC.

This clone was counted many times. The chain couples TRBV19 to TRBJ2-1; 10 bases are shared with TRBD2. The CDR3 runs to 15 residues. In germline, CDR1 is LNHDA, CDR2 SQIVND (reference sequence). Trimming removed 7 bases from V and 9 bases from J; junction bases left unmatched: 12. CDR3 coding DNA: TGTGCCAGTACCCCACTAGCGGGAAGAGTAGGTGAGCAGTTCTTC. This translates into CASTPLAGRVGEQFF. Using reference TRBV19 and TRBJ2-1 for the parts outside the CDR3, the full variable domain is DGGITQSPKYLFRKEGQNVTLSCEQNLNHDAMYWYRQDPGQGLRLIYYSQIVNDFQKGDIAEGYSVSREKKESFPLTVTSAQKNPTAFYLCASTPLAGRVGEQFFGPGTRLTVL.

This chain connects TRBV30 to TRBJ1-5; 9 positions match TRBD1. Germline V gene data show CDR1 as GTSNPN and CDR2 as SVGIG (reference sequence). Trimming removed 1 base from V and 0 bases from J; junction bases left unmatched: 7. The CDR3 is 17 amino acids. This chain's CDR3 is CAWSADRGKYSNQPQHF. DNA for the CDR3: TGTGCCTGGAGTGCCGACAGGGGGAAATATAGCAATCAGCCCCAGCATTTT.

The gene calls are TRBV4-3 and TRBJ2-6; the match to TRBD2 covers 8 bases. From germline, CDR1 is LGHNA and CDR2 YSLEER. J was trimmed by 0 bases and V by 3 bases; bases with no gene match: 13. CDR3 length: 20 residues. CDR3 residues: CASSQRLGVAGISGANVLTF. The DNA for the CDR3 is TGCGCCAGCAGCCAGAGATTAGGAGTAGCGGGGATCTCTGGGGCCAACGTCCTGACTTTC.

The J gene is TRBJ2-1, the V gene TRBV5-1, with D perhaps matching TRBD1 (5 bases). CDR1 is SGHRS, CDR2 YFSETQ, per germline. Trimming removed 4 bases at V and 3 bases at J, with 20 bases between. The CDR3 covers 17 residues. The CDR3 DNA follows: TGCGCCAGCAGCAACCTCCCCAGGGCTACAGACTACAATGAGCAGTTCTTC. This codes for CASSNLPRATDYNEQFF.

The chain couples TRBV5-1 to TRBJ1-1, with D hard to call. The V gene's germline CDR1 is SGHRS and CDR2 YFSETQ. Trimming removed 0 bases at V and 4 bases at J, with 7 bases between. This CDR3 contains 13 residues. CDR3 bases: TGCGCCAGCAGCTTGGCCGTTGGCACTGAAGCTTTCTTT. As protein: CASSLAVGTEAFF. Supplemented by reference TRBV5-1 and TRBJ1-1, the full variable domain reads KAGVTQTPRYLIKTRGQQVTLSCSPISGHRSVSWYQQTPGQGLQFLFEYFSETQRNKGNFPGRFSGRQFSNSRSEMNVSTLELGDSALYLCASSLAVGTEAFFGQGTRLTVV.

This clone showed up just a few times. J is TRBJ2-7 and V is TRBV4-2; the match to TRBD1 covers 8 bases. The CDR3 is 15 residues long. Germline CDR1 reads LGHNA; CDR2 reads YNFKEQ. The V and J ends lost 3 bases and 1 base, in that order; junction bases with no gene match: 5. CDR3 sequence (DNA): TGTGCCAGCAGCCAGCCGGGACAGGCTTCCTACGAGCAGTACTTC. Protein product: CASSQPGQASYEQYF.

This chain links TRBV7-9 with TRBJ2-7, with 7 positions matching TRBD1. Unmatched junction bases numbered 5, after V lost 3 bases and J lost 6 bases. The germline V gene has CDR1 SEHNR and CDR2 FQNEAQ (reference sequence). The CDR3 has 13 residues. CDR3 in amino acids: CASSFGTASEQYF. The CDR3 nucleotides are TGTGCCAGCAGCTTCGGGACAGCCTCCGAGCAGTACTTC.

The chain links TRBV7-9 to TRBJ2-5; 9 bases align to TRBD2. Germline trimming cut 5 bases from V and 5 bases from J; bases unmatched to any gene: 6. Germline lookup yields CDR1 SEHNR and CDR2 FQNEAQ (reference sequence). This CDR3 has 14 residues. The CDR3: CASSPGTSLETQYF. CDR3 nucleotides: TGTGCCAGCAGCCCCGGGACTAGCTTGGAGACCCAGTACTTC.

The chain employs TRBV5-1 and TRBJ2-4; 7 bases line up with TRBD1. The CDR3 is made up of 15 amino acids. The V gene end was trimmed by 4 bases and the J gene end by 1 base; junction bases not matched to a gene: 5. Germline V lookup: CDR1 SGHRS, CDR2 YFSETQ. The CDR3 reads CASSNIQGAKNIQYF. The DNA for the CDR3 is TGCGCCAGCAGCAATATACAGGGGGCCAAAAACATTCAGTACTTC. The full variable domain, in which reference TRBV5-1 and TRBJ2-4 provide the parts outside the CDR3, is KAGVTQTPRYLIKTRGQQVTLSCSPISGHRSVSWYQQTPGQGLQFLFEYFSETQRNKGNFPGRFSGRQFSNSRSEMNVSTLELGDSALYLCASSNIQGAKNIQYFGAGTRLSVL.

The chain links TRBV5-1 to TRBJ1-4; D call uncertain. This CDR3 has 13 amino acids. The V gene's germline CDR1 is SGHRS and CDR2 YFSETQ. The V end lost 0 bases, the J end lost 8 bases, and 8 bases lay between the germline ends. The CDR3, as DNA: TGCGCCAGCAGCTTGGGGACCCGGGAAAAACTGTTTTTT. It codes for CASSLGTREKLFF.

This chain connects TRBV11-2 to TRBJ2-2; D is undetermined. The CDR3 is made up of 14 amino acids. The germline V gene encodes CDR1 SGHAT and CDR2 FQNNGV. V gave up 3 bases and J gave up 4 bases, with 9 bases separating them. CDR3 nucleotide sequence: TGTGCCAGCAGCTTCGGGCAGGTCACCGGGGAGCTGTTTTTT. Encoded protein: CASSFGQVTGELFF.

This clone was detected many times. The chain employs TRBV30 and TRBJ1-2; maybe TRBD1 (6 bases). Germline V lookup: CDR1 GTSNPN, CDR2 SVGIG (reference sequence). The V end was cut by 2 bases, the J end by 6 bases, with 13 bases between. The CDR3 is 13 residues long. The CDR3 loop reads CAWSLRDTNGYTF. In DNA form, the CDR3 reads TGTGCCTGGAGTCTGCGGGACACCAATGGCTACACCTTC.

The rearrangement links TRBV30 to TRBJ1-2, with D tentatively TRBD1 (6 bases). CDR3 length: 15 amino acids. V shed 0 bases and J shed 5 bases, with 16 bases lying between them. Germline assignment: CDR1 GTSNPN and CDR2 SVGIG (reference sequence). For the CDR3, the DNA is TGTGCCTGGAGTGTGGGACACAATCCTTATTATGGCTACACCTTC. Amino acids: CAWSVGHNPYYGYTF.